Sequencing of this T cell receptor beta chain was carried out in a study of control samples from healthy donors and cancer patients. The CDR3 is made up of 12 amino acids. V shed 7 bases and J shed 8 bases, with 15 bases lying between them. Germline CDR1 SQVTM, CDR2 ANQGSEA. Assay: immunoSEQ multiplex PCR; the TCRdb copy retains only in-frame clones and omits some. Here the sample spans 150,000 to 200,000 clones, about nine tenths being singletons. Sequences were obtained from blood. The TCR sequence derives from a woman in her forties in good health. The chain links TRBV29-1 to TRBJ1-3; D unresolved. Here the CDR3 reads CSAAPTSDTIYF. CDR3 DNA: TGCAGCGCCGCCCCGACAAGCGACACCATATATTTT. The full variable domain, with the rest looked up from reference TRBV29-1 and TRBJ1-3, is SAVISQKPSRDICQRGTSLTIQCQVDSQVTMMFWYRQQPGQSLTLIATANQGSEATYESGFVIDKFPISRPNLTFSTLTVSNMSPEDSSIYLCSAAPTSDTIYFGEGSWLTVV.